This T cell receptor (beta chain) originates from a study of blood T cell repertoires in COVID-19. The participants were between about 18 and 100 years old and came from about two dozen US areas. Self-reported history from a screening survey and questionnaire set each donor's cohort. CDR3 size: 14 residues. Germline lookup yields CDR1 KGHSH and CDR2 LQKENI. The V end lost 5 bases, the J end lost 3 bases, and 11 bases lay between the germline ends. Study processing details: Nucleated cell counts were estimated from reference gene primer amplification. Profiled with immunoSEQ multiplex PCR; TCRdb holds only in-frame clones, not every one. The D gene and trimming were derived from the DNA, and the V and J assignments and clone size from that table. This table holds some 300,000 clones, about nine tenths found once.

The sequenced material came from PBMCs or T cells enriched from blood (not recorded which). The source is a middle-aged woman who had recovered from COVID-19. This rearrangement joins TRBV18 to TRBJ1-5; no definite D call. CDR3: CASSSTGFNQPQHF. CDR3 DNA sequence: TGTGCCAGCTCATCGACGGGTTTCAATCAGCCCCAGCATTTT.